The clone carrying this TCR beta chain was observed a few times. Antigen: not known. Amplification of TCR beta CDR3 regions was performed using RNA transcripts as template. With the HTBI primer set, the TCR CDR3 went through a first round of RT-PCR. A single record per CDR3 protein comes from TCRdb applying MiXCR to the multiplex PCR reads. The table lists some 350,000 distinct CDR3 sequences, under 20% of them singletons. Stable hyperthyroidism: no ophthalmopathy progression over 18 months of follow-up. Out of approximately 10 ml of fresh peripheral blood came the PBMCs. This sample is part of a study of T cells in Graves' hyperthyroidism and ophthalmopathy. Study-wide findings and caveats: Separation of ophthalmopathy from stable hyperthyroidism was achieved by a 13 V-J model. In the blood, most expanded thyroid clonotypes above 0.001 appeared as well.

Sequencing was performed on blood. This sequence originates from a woman between 18 and 30 years old with Graves' hyperthyroidism.

In nucleotides, the CDR3 is TGCAGTGCTAGAGGCGTACCCGGGTTGCTCCATTCACCCCTCCACTTT. As protein: CSARGVPGLLHSPLHF. The chain recombines TRBV20-1 with TRBJ1-6; D is unclear. CDR3 length: 16 residues. The germline CDR1 and CDR2 sequences are DFQATT and SNEGSKA (reference sequence). Trimming cost V 1 base and J 8 bases, with 18 bases left between them.